One sample yielded the 6 T cell receptor beta chains listed below, sequenced in a study of blood T cell repertoires in COVID-19. Only in-frame clones appear in the TCRdb table, and some are missing; sequencing was by immunoSEQ multiplex PCR. Of more than 200,000 clones in the sample, roughly 80% are singletons; the top ten hold under 5.5%. Material: peripheral blood. Receptors were obtained from a woman of 80 years or more with active or convalescent COVID-19.

The chain combines TRBV18 with TRBJ1-3, with 8 positions matching TRBD1. The CDR3 length is 15 residues. CDR1 and CDR2 from the germline V gene are KGHSH and LQKENI. V gave up 4 bases and J gave up 2 bases; unmatched junction bases: 4. The chain's CDR3 is CASSRADRAGNTIYF. In nucleotides, the CDR3 is TGTGCCAGCTCACGGGCGGACAGGGCTGGAAACACCATATATTTT.

In its sample, this clone was seen once. The chain is built from TRBV28 and TRBJ1-2, with 10 bases aligning to TRBD1. This CDR3 has 13 residues. CDR1 is MDHEN and CDR2 is SYDVKM in the germline V gene. V lost 5 bases to trimming and J lost 8 bases; unmatched junction nucleotides: 5. CDR3 bases: TGTGCCAGCAGTCGGGACAGGGGACGGGGCTACACCTTC. As protein: CASSRDRGRGYTF.

J is TRBJ2-3 and V is TRBV18; 8 bases fit TRBD1. Trimming cost V 3 bases and J 3 bases; bases outside gene matches: 8. The CDR3 extends over 16 amino acids. Per the germline V gene, CDR1 is KGHSH and CDR2 is LQKENI. CDR3 in DNA: TGTGCCAGCTCACCCCCAAACAGGGGGATGACAGATACGCAGTATTTT. It specifies CASSPPNRGMTDTQYF. The full variable domain, rest sourced from reference TRBV18 and TRBJ2-3, is NAGVMQNPRHLVRRRGQEARLRCSPMKGHSHVYWYRQLPEEGLKFMVYLQKENIIDESGMPKERFSAEFPKEGPSILRIQQVVRGDSAAYFCASSPPNRGMTDTQYFGPGTRLTVL.

The J gene is TRBJ2-5, the V gene TRBV2, with a tentative D call TRBD2 (5 bases). This CDR3 has 19 amino acids. V gave up 3 bases and J gave up 1 base, with 24 bases separating them. Per germline, CDR1 SNHLY and CDR2 FYNNEI. CDR3 bases: TGTGCCAGCAGTGATGAAGAGCTCCGGGGAAGGGTAGGCCAAGAGACCCAGTACTTC. It yields the protein CASSDEELRGRVGQETQYF.

J is TRBJ2-7 and V is TRBV7-9; the match to TRBD1 covers 7 bases. Germline CDR1 SEHNR, CDR2 FQNEAQ (reference sequence). The junction had 9 bases not matched to a gene; V was cut back by 5 bases and J by 2 bases. The CDR3 consists of 15 residues. CDR3 in DNA: TGTGCCAGCAGCCCCCGGACAGGCCTAACCTACGAGCAGTACTTC. Translated, it gives CASSPRTGLTYEQYF.

This chain links TRBV28 with TRBJ1-5, with no clear D. Germline assignment: CDR1 MDHEN and CDR2 SYDVKM. Trimming took 8 bases from V and 1 from J, leaving 15 bases between them. The CDR3 loop spans 15 amino acids. The CDR3 coding sequence is TGTGCCAGCTATCCCCCCGGGTCGAGCAATCAGCCCCAGCATTTT. Its protein is CASYPPGSSNQPQHF.